This TCR beta chain was sequenced during a study of blood T cells in healthy people across ages. PCR was performed a second time for about 6 to 12 cycles using a sample-barcoded 5' primer and a J-beta primer mix. Every sample returned 2.5 million or more CDR3-containing paired-end reads. TCRdb itself ran the 5' RACE reads through MiXCR, one entry per CDR3 protein. The table has approximately 800,000 distinct CDR3 sequences, around a quarter seen once. V lost 1 base and J 5 bases, leaving 14 bases between the germline ends. The V gene's germline CDR1 is SQVTM and CDR2 ANQGSEA. This CDR3 has 14 amino acids. The same specimen was also included in a second study, on T cells of mothers and their children.

This rearrangement joins TRBV29-1 to TRBJ2-5; D possibly corresponds to TRBD2 (5 bases). The receptor was isolated from a boy younger than 18 in good health. The sequenced sample consisted of blood. The CDR3 DNA reads TGCAGCGTTGAAGTGGTTGCGGGTTGGGAGACCCAGTACTTC. This sequence encodes CSVEVVAGWETQYF.